This T cell receptor beta chain appears in the sequencing data of a study of blood T cell repertoires in COVID-19. Study-level background: Both acute and convalescent COVID-19 samples were obtained from the United States, Italy and Spain. The analysed material was cDNA or gDNA that came from T cells, B-cell-depleted T cells, or PBMCs.

Profiled with immunoSEQ multiplex PCR; TCRdb holds only in-frame clones, not every one. The data show some 180,000 clones, roughly 87% seen once. Per the germline V gene, CDR1 is MNHEY and CDR2 is SMNVEV (reference sequence). The CDR3 contains 18 residues. V dropped 3 bases and J dropped 5; count of bases not matched to a gene: 16. The sequencing sample was made of peripheral blood. This rearrangement joins TRBV27 to TRBJ1-1; 9 bases fit TRBD1. This sequence originates from a man aged 55 to 69 with active or convalescent COVID-19. CDR3 amino acids: CASSFHISPTGGRTEAFF. DNA for the CDR3: TGTGCCAGCAGTTTCCATATTTCCCCGACAGGGGGAAGGACTGAAGCTTTCTTT.